Presented here are 8 T cell receptor beta chains from one specimen sequenced in a study of T cell responses to AZD1222 COVID-19 vaccine. Sequenced by immunoSEQ multiplex PCR; TCRdb stores in-frame clones only, minus some. The sample records roughly 150,000 clones, approximately 89% being singletons. The specimen comprised peripheral blood, sampled on day 0 of AZD1222 vaccination. The receptors were sampled from an adult in good health.

The chain has TRBV7-2 and TRBJ1-3, with 8 bases fitting TRBD1. J lost 0 bases, V lost 9 bases, and 7 bases had no gene match. In germline, CDR1 is SGHTA, CDR2 FQGNSA. This CDR3 is 15 amino acids long. In DNA, the CDR3 is TGTGCCAGTCATAGAACAGGGGGCTCTGGAAACACCATATATTTT. As protein: CASHRTGGSGNTIYF.

J is TRBJ1-4 and V is TRBV10-3, with 11 bases that match TRBD1. CDR1 and CDR2 (germline): ENHRY, SYGVKD. There are 17 residues in the CDR3. With V trimmed by 5 bases and J by 8 bases, 13 bases remained unmatched. The CDR3 nucleotides read TGTGCCATCAGTCCCGGGACAGGGGGAGAAGTACGGGAAAAACTGTTTTTT. Translation: CAISPGTGGEVREKLFF.

The chain combines TRBV28 with TRBJ1-6, with D perhaps matching TRBD1 (6 bases). This CDR3 is 14 amino acids long. Germline V gene lookup returns CDR1 MDHEN and CDR2 SYDVKM. The germline V and J ends were trimmed by 5 bases and 7 bases, with 12 bases remaining between them. DNA of the CDR3: TGTGCCAGCAGTGCCGACAGGCTCAATTCACCCCTCCACTTT. This codes for CASSADRLNSPLHF. Filled out from reference TRBV28 and TRBJ1-6, the complete variable domain reads DVKVTQSSRYLVKRTGEKVFLECVQDMDHENMFWYRQDPGLGLRLIYFSYDVKMKEKGDIPEGYSVSREKKERFSLILESASTNQTSMYLCASSADRLNSPLHFGNGTRLTVT.

The rearrangement joins TRBV6-1 to TRBJ2-7; D possibly corresponds to TRBD1 (5 bases). CDR3 size: 14 residues. V was trimmed by 3 bases and J by 3 bases, leaving 12 bases between them. Germline V gives CDR1 MNHNS, CDR2 SASEGT. CDR3 protein: CASSDQGGDYEQYF. For the CDR3, the DNA is TGTGCCAGCAGTGACCAGGGTGGGGACTACGAGCAGTACTTC.

This clone showed up just a few times. The chain carries TRBV7-2 and TRBJ2-7; 8 bases agree with TRBD1. The CDR3 has 13 residues. The V gene end was trimmed by 3 bases and the J gene end by 10 bases; junction bases not matched to a gene: 8. Germline V gene lookup returns CDR1 SGHTA and CDR2 FQGNSA. CDR3 amino acids: CASSLAGTGLQYF. For the CDR3, the DNA is TGTGCCAGCAGCTTGGCCGGGACAGGCCTTCAGTACTTC.

Worth noting for this clone: One junction end disagrees with the germline gene, perhaps due to a read error. The V and J genes are TRBV4-1 and TRBJ2-2; perhaps TRBD1 as D (5 bases). The CDR3 runs 16 residues. CDR1 and CDR2 (germline): MGHRA, YSYEKL. CDR3 sequence reads: CASSPRTSTNTGELFF. The CDR3 DNA sequence: TGCGCCAGCAGCCCGAGGACATCCACGAATACCGGGGAGCTGTTTTTT.

The chain employs TRBV30 and TRBJ1-1; D is unclear. CDR1 GTSNPN and CDR2 SVGIG come from the germline V gene (reference sequence). This CDR3 is 10 amino acids long. V lost 4 bases and J lost 7, with 7 bases in between. In DNA form, the CDR3 reads TGTGCCTGGAAAGGCGGTGAAGCTTTCTTT. Translating it yields CAWKGGEAFF. The variable domain in full, completed from reference TRBV30 and TRBJ1-1, reads SQTIHQWPATLVQPVGSPLSLECTVEGTSNPNLYWYRQAAGRGLQLLFYSVGIGQISSEVPQNLSASRPQDRQFILSSKKLLLSDSGFYLCAWKGGEAFFGQGTRLTVV.

The chain combines TRBV7-3 with TRBJ2-7; a weak D match, TRBD2 (5 bases). The germline V and J ends were trimmed by 2 bases and 2 bases, with 7 bases remaining between them. The CDR3 contains 13 residues. The germline V gene has CDR1 SGHTA and CDR2 FQGTGA. The CDR3 region is CASSLDGTYEQYF. DNA for the CDR3: TGTGCCAGCAGCTTAGACGGGACCTACGAGCAGTACTTC.